This TCR beta chain derives from a study of cytomegalovirus exposure and HLA in healthy donors. General observations from the study: Presence/absence analysis assumed near-uniform sequencing depth across donors. HLA-A and HLA-B allele assignments for most subjects were reportedly predicted accurately using TCR beta sequences. TCR beta chain V- and J-gene trimming was linked, in a later analysis, to a missense variant in DCLRE1C. The authors enumerated over 150 TCR beta chains as linked to cytomegalovirus.

Germline-derived CDR1 and CDR2 are SNHLY and FYNNEI. The CDR3 has 15 residues. Deletions cut 6 bases from V and 2 bases from J, with 17 bases between. Vbeta (60) and Jbeta (13) primers were used in the PCR. Sequencing used immunoSEQ multiplex PCR; TCRdb keeps in-frame clones, though not all of them. The table records 150,000 or so clones, 60% to 85% of them present only once. This clone was seen just once. Its antigen is undetermined. The chain is built from TRBV2 and TRBJ2-7; tentatively, D is TRBD1 (6 bases). Input material: PBMCs. The sequence was collected from a woman in her 30s in good health and CMV-seronegative. CDR3 in DNA: TGTGCCAGCAGCCCGAAGGCAGGGGCTGCCTACGAGCAGTACTTC. It yields the protein CASSPKAGAAYEQYF.